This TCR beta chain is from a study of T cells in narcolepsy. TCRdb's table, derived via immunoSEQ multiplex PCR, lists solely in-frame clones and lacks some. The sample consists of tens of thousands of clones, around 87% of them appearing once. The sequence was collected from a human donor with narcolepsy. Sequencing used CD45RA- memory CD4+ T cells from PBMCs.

CDR3 loop: CASSLDTPGLAGAEQFF. CDR3 nucleotides: TGCGCCAGCAGCTTGGATACACCGGGACTAGCGGGAGCTGAGCAGTTCTTC. The chain links TRBV5-1 to TRBJ2-1, with 14 bases aligning to TRBD2. Losses at the gene ends were 0 bases for V and 9 bases for J; bases not matched to a gene: 8. Germline V CDR1 and CDR2: SGHRS, YFSETQ. The CDR3 totals 17 residues.